The T cell receptor beta chain under discussion was sequenced for a study of cytomegalovirus exposure and HLA in healthy donors. The PCR had 60 Vbeta and 13 Jbeta primers. Per the original methods: Later, an analysis found tens of millions of unique TCR beta chains, and 10 million to 11 million of these were shared. The data were produced by immunoSEQ multiplex PCR, yet TCRdb's version contains in-frame clones alone and is incomplete. The DNA gave D and trimming, while V, J and clone size come from that table. In the table there are 95,000 to 150,000 clones, around 86% of which are singletons. From germline, CDR1 is SQVTM and CDR2 ANQGSEA. CDR3 length: 15 residues. J gave up 7 bases and V 3 bases, and 14 bases lay outside the gene matches.

The source is a man aged 25-45 years in good health and CMV-seronegative. The chain joins TRBV29-1 to TRBJ2-7, with 8 bases aligning to TRBD1. The source material was PBMCs. This chain's CDR3 is CSVERNRGYSVEQYF. Written as DNA, the CDR3 is TGCAGCGTTGAGAGGAACAGGGGGTATTCTGTAGAGCAGTACTTC.